These 9 T cell receptor beta chains share one sample of origin, sequenced in a study of T cell changes during pregnancy in multiple sclerosis. Repertoires were generated with immunoSEQ multiplex PCR, while TCRdb's copy carries only in-frame clones and drops some. The sample lists under 50,000 clones, around 90% occurring once. The sample in question was peripheral blood, obtained in the first trimester of pregnancy. Receptors were obtained from a female donor in good health, enrolled as a control in a pregnancy study.

The chain links TRBV6-5 to TRBJ2-1; a possible D gene is TRBD2 (6 bases). CDR1 is MNHEY, CDR2 SVGAGI, per germline. The CDR3 loop spans 11 amino acids. The CDR3 protein is CAASDNNEQFF. CDR3 DNA sequence: TGTGCGGCTAGCGATAACAATGAGCAGTTCTTC.

The V call is TRBV6-6, the J call TRBJ2-3; 7 nucleotides agree with TRBD1. The CDR3 covers 14 residues. Germline loops: CDR1 MNHNY, CDR2 SVGAGI (reference sequence). Trimming cost V 2 bases and J 4 bases; bases outside gene matches: 3. DNA for the CDR3: TGTGCCAGCAGTTACGCGCAGGGGGCAGATACGCAGTATTTT. Translated, it gives CASSYAQGADTQYF.

This chain connects TRBV5-1 to TRBJ1-2, with a tentative D call TRBD1 (5 bases). CDR3 length: 15 amino acids. In germline, CDR1 is SGHRS, CDR2 YFSETQ. With 4 bases removed from V and 4 bases from J, the gap between germline ends came to 17 bases. The DNA of the CDR3 is TGCGCCAGCAGCCCGGAGGGGTCGCTAAGCTATGGCTACACCTTC. This codes for CASSPEGSLSYGYTF.

V gene TRBV30 combines with J gene TRBJ1-2; D is perhaps TRBD1 (6 bases). The ends were cut back, 6 bases at V and 6 bases at J, with 14 bases in the middle. The length of the CDR3 is 12 residues. Germline assignment: CDR1 GTSNPN and CDR2 SVGIG (reference sequence). CDR3 nucleotides: TGTGCCTGCCACGGGGGGCTCGATGGCTACACCTTC. Protein product: CACHGGLDGYTF.

The J gene is TRBJ2-5, the V gene TRBV15; 16 positions match TRBD2. V was pared by 8 bases and J by 5 bases, with 5 bases of the junction left unmatched. The CDR3 sequence is 15 residues long. Per the germline V gene, CDR1 is LNHNV and CDR2 is YYDKDF (reference sequence). CDR3 sequence: CATPGLAGGCETQYF. The CDR3 nucleotides read TGTGCCACCCCGGGACTAGCGGGAGGGTGTGAGACCCAGTACTTC.

The chain carries TRBV6-1 and TRBJ2-5; D gene uncertain. Looked up from germline, CDR1 is MNHNS and CDR2 is SASEGT. This CDR3 contains 17 residues. V was pared by 1 base and J by 2 bases, with 17 bases between. In DNA form, the CDR3 reads TGTGCCAGCAGTGAAGGGGTTGTTCTAGGTGGGCAAGAGACCCAGTACTTC. Translated: CASSEGVVLGGQETQYF.

The V gene is TRBV7-9, the J gene TRBJ1-4; 8 nucleotides match TRBD1. With 1 base clipped from V and 2 bases from J, the junction kept 6 bases outside the gene matches. CDR3 size: 17 residues. Germline loops: CDR1 SEHNR, CDR2 FQNEAQ (reference sequence). The CDR3 sequence: CASSLVSGGTTNEKLFF. CDR3 nucleotides: TGTGCCAGCAGCTTAGTTTCAGGGGGCACTACTAATGAAAAACTGTTTTTT.

The chain carries TRBV5-1 and TRBJ2-3, with 8 positions matching TRBD1. Trimming took 4 bases from V and 3 from J; bases not matched to a gene: 7. Germline V gives CDR1 SGHRS, CDR2 YFSETQ. The CDR3 contains 15 residues. The CDR3 spells CASSPQGVETDTQYF. The CDR3 DNA follows: TGCGCCAGCAGCCCACAGGGGGTAGAGACAGATACGCAGTATTTT.

The V call is TRBV7-8, the J call TRBJ2-5; 10 positions agree with TRBD2. Germline trimming cut 5 bases from V and 5 bases from J; bases unmatched to any gene: 2. The CDR3 sequence is 13 residues long. Germline V gene data show CDR1 as SGHVS and CDR2 as FQNEAQ. The CDR3 sequence: CASSRLAGETQYF. DNA of the CDR3: TGTGCCAGCAGCCGACTAGCGGGTGAGACCCAGTACTTC.